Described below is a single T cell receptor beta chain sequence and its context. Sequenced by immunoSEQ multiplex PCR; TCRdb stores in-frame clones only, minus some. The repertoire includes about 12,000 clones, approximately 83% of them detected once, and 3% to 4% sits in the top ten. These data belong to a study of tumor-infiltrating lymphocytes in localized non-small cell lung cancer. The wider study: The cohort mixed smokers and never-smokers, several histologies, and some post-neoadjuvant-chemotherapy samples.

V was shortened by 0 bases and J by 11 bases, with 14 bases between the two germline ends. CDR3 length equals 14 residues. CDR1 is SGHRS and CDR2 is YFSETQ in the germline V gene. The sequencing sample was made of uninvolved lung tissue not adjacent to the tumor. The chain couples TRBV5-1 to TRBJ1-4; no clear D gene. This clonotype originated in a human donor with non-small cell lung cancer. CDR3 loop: CASSLEQSHEKLFF. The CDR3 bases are TGCGCCAGCAGCTTGGAGCAGTCACACGAGAAACTGTTTTTT. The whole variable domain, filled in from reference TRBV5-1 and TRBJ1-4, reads KAGVTQTPRYLIKTRGQQVTLSCSPISGHRSVSWYQQTPGQGLQFLFEYFSETQRNKGNFPGRFSGRQFSNSRSEMNVSTLELGDSALYLCASSLEQSHEKLFFGSGTQLSVL.